The next 15 T cell receptor beta chains were all read from a single sample in a study of T cell repertoires in cytomegalovirus infection. Antigens of these TCRs are unknown. A single record per CDR3 protein comes from TCRdb applying MiXCR to the reads. The sample yields 95,000 to 150,000 distinct CDR3 sequences, over 25% seen once. Source: CD8+ T cells from cultured PBMCs, taken from culture after CMV antigen stimulation. These receptors were taken from a human donor in good health (CMV status not recorded). Some clones in this sample may be carry-over from other donors' samples.

This clonotype was seen a few times. V is TRBV7-6 and J is TRBJ1-5; TRBD1 is a possible D gene (6 bases). CDR3 length: 15 residues. Trimming left V 1 base short and J 6 bases short, with 13 bases between. Germline-derived CDR1 and CDR2 are SGHVS and FNYEAQ. CDR3 amino acids: CASSLGQGPGQPQHF. The DNA of the CDR3 is TGTGCCAGCAGCTTAGGGCAGGGGCCGGGTCAGCCCCAGCATTTT.

This clonotype was picked up a small number of times. This sequence joins TRBV7-6 and TRBJ2-1; D is possibly TRBD2 (6 bases). The V and J ends lost 5 bases and 1 base respectively, with 18 bases between them. Germline V gene lookup returns CDR1 SGHVS and CDR2 FNYEAQ. This CDR3 is 17 amino acids long. The CDR3 DNA reads as TGTGCCAGCAGCAGCCTCCCTCGGGGGAATTCCTACAATGAGCAGTTCTTC. Translated, it gives CASSSLPRGNSYNEQFF. Based on the CDR3 plus reference TRBV7-6 and TRBJ2-1, the full variable domain is GAGVSQSPRYKVTKRGQDVALRCDPISGHVSLYWYRQALGQGPEFLTYFNYEAQQDKSGLPNDRFSAERPEGSISTLTIQRTEQRDSAMYRCASSSLPRGNSYNEQFFGPGTRLTVL.

The chain uses TRBV6-4 and TRBJ2-1, with D possibly matching TRBD1 (6 bases). CDR3 length equals 14 residues. Germline V lookup: CDR1 MRHNA, CDR2 SNTAGT. With 5 bases removed from V and 5 bases from J, the gap between germline ends came to 13 bases. The CDR3 region is CASSLAQGHNEQFF. For the CDR3, the DNA is TGTGCCAGCAGTCTAGCCCAGGGGCACAATGAGCAGTTCTTC.

In the case of this clonotype: Mismatch with germline at one junction end may stem from a read error. The rearrangement links TRBV7-9 to TRBJ1-6; TRBD1 aligns across 7 bases. The CDR3 is 14 residues long. Germline V lookup: CDR1 SEHNR, CDR2 FQNEAQ (reference sequence). CDR3 coding DNA: TGTGCCAGCAGCTCGGGACAGTTTAATTTACCCCTCCACTTT. This encodes CASSSGQFNLPLHF.

This clonotype has a count of ten or more. V gene TRBV6-1 combines with J gene TRBJ1-1, with D unclear. Germline loops: CDR1 MNHNS, CDR2 SASEGT. The CDR3 is 15 amino acids. V gave up 2 bases and J gave up 0 bases, with 10 bases separating them. The CDR3 DNA follows: TGTGCCAGCAGTGAACGTCCCGATTTGAACACTGAAGCTTTCTTT. The encoded protein is CASSERPDLNTEAFF.

This clonotype has more than one count but fewer than ten. The J gene is TRBJ1-1, the V gene TRBV7-8, with no clear D. The CDR3 is 16 residues long. V lost 1 base, J lost 3 bases, and 15 bases lay in between. CDR1 is SGHVS, CDR2 FQNEAQ, per germline. The CDR3 loop is CASSLVNPQTDTEAFF. The CDR3 DNA is TGTGCCAGCAGCTTAGTTAACCCGCAGACGGACACTGAAGCTTTCTTT.

This chain links TRBV10-3 with TRBJ1-1, with D tentatively TRBD1 (5 bases). Germline V CDR1 and CDR2: ENHRY, SYGVKD. This CDR3 has 16 residues. Trimming took off 0 bases at V and 0 bases at J, with 11 bases between the two ends. CDR3 nucleotides: TGTGCCATCAGTGAGTCCGACTTGACAGTGAACACTGAAGCTTTCTTT. Its translation is CAISESDLTVNTEAFF.

The CDR3 nucleotides are TGTGCCAGCAGCTTCGAACCCGGGACAGCGTATGGCTACACCTTC. This gives the protein CASSFEPGTAYGYTF. The chain has TRBV5-4 and TRBJ1-2; TRBD1 matches 7 bases. The CDR3 has 15 amino acids. V dropped 2 bases and J dropped 5; count of bases not matched to a gene: 9. CDR1 SGHNT and CDR2 YYREEE come from the germline V gene (reference sequence).

The V call is TRBV12-3 or TRBV12-4, the J call TRBJ1-5; tentative D call: TRBD1 (6 bases). The CDR3 totals 16 residues. The germline V and J ends were trimmed by 4 bases and 3 bases, with 16 bases remaining between them. The CDR3 nucleotides are TGTGCCAGCAGTTCCTCAGCGGGGGCAAACAATCAGCCCCAGCATTTT. Its translation: CASSSSAGANNQPQHF.

This clonotype was seen ten or more times. This chain connects TRBV5-1 to TRBJ2-7; D may match TRBD1 or TRBD2 (5 bases each). Germline lookup yields CDR1 SGHRS and CDR2 YFSETQ. The CDR3 consists of 14 residues. Trimming removed 5 bases from V and 2 bases from J, with 14 bases in between. The CDR3 spells CASRIGRGAYEQYF. For the CDR3, the DNA is TGCGCCAGCAGAATCGGCAGAGGGGCCTACGAGCAGTACTTC.

In this sample, this clonotype turned up a few times. The chain recombines TRBV7-9 with TRBJ1-1, with a tentative D call TRBD1 (5 bases). Per the germline V gene, CDR1 is SEHNR and CDR2 is FQNEAQ (reference sequence). Trimming removed 5 bases from V and 4 bases from J, with 20 bases in between. The CDR3 spans 16 residues. CDR3 protein: CASSPPGQTPGTEAFF. CDR3 bases: TGTGCCAGCAGCCCGCCGGGGCAGACTCCCGGCACTGAAGCTTTCTTT.

This clonotype was observed at least ten times. The V gene is TRBV6-1, the J gene TRBJ1-2, with D possibly TRBD1 on 5 matching bases. Trimming shortened V by 9 bases and J by 4 bases, and 21 bases separated the two germline ends. In germline, CDR1 is MNHNS, CDR2 SASEGT. This CDR3 is 15 amino acids long. CDR3 DNA sequence: TGTGCCAGTGCTATCACCGGGACTGACATCTATGGCTACACCTTC. As protein: CASAITGTDIYGYTF.

At least ten counts were recorded for this clonotype. V usage is TRBV6-1 and J usage is TRBJ2-1; 13 bases are shared with TRBD2. The junction had 3 bases not matched to a gene; V was cut back by 2 bases and J by 8 bases. The length of the CDR3 is 15 residues. Germline V CDR1 and CDR2: MNHNS, SASEGT. In nucleotides, the CDR3 is TGTGCCAGCAGTGAAACTAGCGGGGGGGCGGATGAGCAGTTCTTC. Its translation is CASSETSGGADEQFF.

This clonotype was recorded once. This rearrangement joins TRBV29-1 to TRBJ1-2; TRBD1 is a possible D gene (5 bases). V lost 3 bases and J lost 8, with 10 bases in between. Germline assignment: CDR1 SQVTM and CDR2 ANQGSEA. The CDR3 sequence is 11 residues long. This chain's CDR3 is CSVEGDYGYTF. In DNA form, the CDR3 reads TGCAGCGTTGAGGGGGATTACGGCTACACCTTC.

As to this clonotype: A much larger clone sits a single nucleotide away, making a read error possible. V usage is TRBV7-6 and J usage is TRBJ1-4; D unclear. The germline V gene encodes CDR1 SGHVS and CDR2 FNYEAQ. The CDR3 contains 15 residues. The ends were cut back, 8 bases at V and 0 bases at J, with 13 bases in the middle. CDR3 DNA sequence: TGTGCCAGCCAGCAGAAGCCCTCAACTAATGAAAAACTGTTTTTT. It is translated as CASQQKPSTNEKLFF.